This is a list of T cell receptor beta chains from one sample in a study of blood T cell repertoires in COVID-19. Profiling relied on immunoSEQ multiplex PCR, and the TCRdb table lists in-frame clones only, not all of them. In the table there are about 42,000 clones, roughly 73% of which are singletons. Sequencing was done on a sample of peripheral blood. Source of these receptors: a woman aged 70-85 years with acute or convalescent COVID-19. The CDR3 runs from the conserved cysteine through the conserved F or W. The D gene is left open where the match is weak. Clone sizes are given selectively: once, few, many, or a class where the clone is expanded.

V gene: TRBV18
D gene: TRBD1
J gene: TRBJ2-1
CDR3 length: 15
clone size: once
CDR3 protein: CASSPKRGPYNEQFF
CDR3 DNA: TGTGCCAGCTCACCAAAAAGGGGGCCCTACAATGAGCAGTTCTTC

V gene: TRBV7-2
D gene: NA
J gene: TRBJ1-5
CDR3 length: 15
clone size: NA
CDR3 protein: CASSSLGIVSQPQHF
CDR3 DNA: TGTGCCAGCAGCTCGCTTGGTATAGTGAGTCAGCCCCAGCATTTT

V gene: TRBV6-6
D gene: TRBD1
J gene: TRBJ2-1
CDR3 length: 14
clone size: NA
CDR3 protein: CATSRDRGPHEQFF
CDR3 DNA: TGTGCCACTTCTCGGGACAGGGGTCCCCATGAGCAGTTCTTC

V gene: TRBV6-4
D gene: NA
J gene: TRBJ1-1
CDR3 length: 14
clone size: NA
CDR3 protein: CASSATTWNTEAFF
CDR3 DNA: TGTGCCAGCAGTGCCACTACTTGGAACACTGAAGCTTTCTTT

V gene: TRBV10-3
D gene: NA
J gene: TRBJ1-1
CDR3 length: 15
clone size: once
CDR3 protein: CAISVGLLRNTEAFF
CDR3 DNA: TGTGCCATCAGTGTCGGACTTTTACGGAACACTGAAGCTTTCTTT

V gene: TRBV5-1
D gene: TRBD2
J gene: TRBJ2-3
CDR3 length: 16
clone size: many
CDR3 protein: CASRLGLAGVTDTQYF
CDR3 DNA: TGCGCCAGCAGGTTAGGGCTAGCGGGAGTTACAGATACGCAGTATTTT

V gene: TRBV2
D gene: TRBD2
J gene: TRBJ2-1
CDR3 length: 15
clone size: NA
CDR3 protein: CASSDIGGGANEQFF
CDR3 DNA: TGTGCCAGCAGTGATATTGGCGGGGGGGCAAATGAGCAGTTCTTC

V gene: TRBV13
D gene: TRBD1
J gene: TRBJ1-2
CDR3 length: 16
clone size: NA
CDR3 protein: CASSLRLITGGGGYTF
CDR3 DNA: TGTGCCAGCAGCTTAAGATTAATTACAGGGGGTGGTGGCTACACCTTC

V gene: TRBV18
D gene: TRBD1
J gene: TRBJ1-5
CDR3 length: 15
clone size: NA
CDR3 protein: CASSEGANSNQPQHF
CDR3 DNA: TGTGCCAGCTCGGAGGGGGCTAATAGCAATCAGCCCCAGCATTTT

V gene: TRBV4-3
D gene: NA
J gene: TRBJ1-2
CDR3 length: 15
clone size: NA
CDR3 protein: CASSQDWGTSDGYTF
CDR3 DNA: TGCGCCAGCAGCCAAGATTGGGGGACTTCGGATGGCTACACCTTC

V gene: TRBV5-1
D gene: TRBD1
J gene: TRBJ2-4
CDR3 length: 15
clone size: NA
CDR3 protein: CASSWSGTDMNIQYF
CDR3 DNA: TGCGCCAGCAGCTGGTCCGGGACAGATATGAACATTCAGTACTTC

V gene: TRBV19
D gene: TRBD1
J gene: TRBJ1-3
CDR3 length: 15
clone size: NA
CDR3 protein: CASSPRTGHGNTIYF
CDR3 DNA: TGTGCCAGTAGTCCACGGACAGGGCACGGAAACACCATATATTTT

V gene: TRBV5-1
D gene: TRBD2
J gene: TRBJ2-7
CDR3 length: 14
clone size: NA
CDR3 protein: CASSPGRSSYEQYF
CDR3 DNA: TGCGCCAGCAGCCCCGGGAGGAGCTCCTACGAGCAGTACTTC

V gene: TRBV10-3
D gene: NA
J gene: TRBJ1-1
CDR3 length: 13
clone size: once
CDR3 protein: CAISDGMNTEAFF
CDR3 DNA: TGTGCCATCAGTGACGGTATGAACACTGAAGCTTTCTTT

V gene: TRBV29-1
D gene: NA
J gene: TRBJ2-1
CDR3 length: 19
clone size: once
CDR3 protein: CSVTHLFSELGSAYNEQFF
CDR3 DNA: TGCAGCGTCACCCACCTATTCTCGGAGCTAGGATCTGCTTACAATGAGCAGTTCTTC

V gene: TRBV27
D gene: NA
J gene: TRBJ1-4
CDR3 length: 15
clone size: NA
CDR3 protein: CASSASGGAWEKLFF
CDR3 DNA: TGTGCCAGCAGTGCTTCGGGGGGGGCTTGGGAAAAACTGTTTTTT

V gene: TRBV9
D gene: TRBD1
J gene: TRBJ2-5
CDR3 length: 14
clone size: once
CDR3 protein: CASSAWTGQETQYF
CDR3 DNA: TGTGCCAGCAGCGCTTGGACAGGCCAAGAGACCCAGTACTTC

V gene: TRBV4-2
D gene: TRBD2
J gene: TRBJ2-4
CDR3 length: 18
clone size: NA
CDR3 protein: CASSQDRLGTSSGNIQYF
CDR3 DNA: TGTGCCAGCAGCCAAGATCGCCTAGGGACTAGTTCGGGAAACATTCAGTACTTC

V gene: TRBV2
D gene: TRBD1
J gene: TRBJ1-1
CDR3 length: 18
clone size: many
CDR3 protein: CASSFSKGTGAGDTEAFF
CDR3 DNA: TGTGCCAGCAGCTTTAGCAAGGGGACAGGGGCCGGAGACACTGAAGCTTTCTTT

V gene: TRBV28
D gene: TRBD1
J gene: TRBJ2-6
CDR3 length: 18
clone size: NA
CDR3 protein: CASSIPGQGYSGANVLTF
CDR3 DNA: TGTGCCAGCAGCATACCGGGACAGGGTTATTCTGGGGCCAACGTCCTGACTTTC

V gene: TRBV7-3
D gene: NA
J gene: TRBJ2-7
CDR3 length: 14
clone size: NA
CDR3 protein: CASSLGAKDYEQYF
CDR3 DNA: TGTGCCAGCAGCTTGGGAGCGAAAGACTACGAGCAGTACTTC

V gene: TRBV27
D gene: TRBD1
J gene: TRBJ1-6
CDR3 length: 16
clone size: few
CDR3 protein: CASSLGDRGHQRALHF
CDR3 DNA: TGTGCCAGCAGTTTGGGGGACAGGGGACACCAACGGGCCCTCCACTTT

V gene: TRBV7-2
D gene: TRBD1
J gene: TRBJ1-2
CDR3 length: 14
clone size: NA
CDR3 protein: CASSQQGQGVGYTF
CDR3 DNA: TGTGCCAGCAGCCAGCAGGGACAGGGTGTTGGCTACACCTTC

V gene: TRBV2
D gene: TRBD1
J gene: TRBJ2-2
CDR3 length: 15
clone size: few
CDR3 protein: CASSGGQVLPGELFF
CDR3 DNA: TGTGCCAGCAGCGGGGGACAGGTGCTGCCCGGGGAGCTGTTTTTT

V gene: TRBV28
D gene: TRBD1
J gene: TRBJ1-2
CDR3 length: 15
clone size: few
CDR3 protein: CASIPPGTGVNGYTF
CDR3 DNA: TGTGCCAGCATCCCCCCCGGGACAGGCGTTAATGGCTACACCTTC

V gene: TRBV5-1
D gene: NA
J gene: TRBJ2-1
CDR3 length: 14
clone size: few
CDR3 protein: CASSQDLAGGEQFF
CDR3 DNA: TGCGCCAGCAGCCAGGACCTAGCCGGCGGGGAGCAGTTCTTC

V gene: TRBV19
D gene: TRBD1
J gene: TRBJ2-7
CDR3 length: 14
clone size: NA
CDR3 protein: CASSAQGFFYEQYF
CDR3 DNA: TGTGCCAGTAGTGCACAGGGGTTTTTCTACGAGCAGTACTTC

V gene: TRBV11-3
D gene: NA
J gene: TRBJ1-1
CDR3 length: 15
clone size: NA
CDR3 protein: CASSGSRTSGGKAFF
CDR3 DNA: TGTGCCAGCAGCGGATCGCGGACAAGCGGGGGAAAAGCTTTCTTT

V gene: TRBV19
D gene: TRBD1
J gene: TRBJ1-5
CDR3 length: 15
clone size: NA
CDR3 protein: CASSPDRDLYQPQHF
CDR3 DNA: TGTGCCAGTAGTCCGGACAGGGATCTTTATCAGCCCCAGCATTTT

V gene: TRBV10-3
D gene: NA
J gene: TRBJ2-7
CDR3 length: 14
clone size: NA
CDR3 protein: CAITSGSMSYEQYF
CDR3 DNA: TGTGCCATCACTTCCGGGAGCATGAGTTACGAGCAGTACTTC

V gene: TRBV10-1
D gene: NA
J gene: TRBJ1-1
CDR3 length: 14
clone size: once
CDR3 protein: CASRVGVGYTEAFF
CDR3 DNA: TGCGCCAGCAGAGTCGGGGTCGGCTACACTGAAGCTTTCTTT

V gene: TRBV7-7
D gene: NA
J gene: TRBJ1-2
CDR3 length: 15
clone size: NA
CDR3 protein: CASSPRQEINYGYTF
CDR3 DNA: TGTGCTAGCAGCCCCAGACAGGAAATTAACTATGGCTACACCTTC

V gene: TRBV5-4
D gene: NA
J gene: TRBJ2-2
CDR3 length: 15
clone size: once
CDR3 protein: CASSFGGGGFGELFF
CDR3 DNA: TGTGCCAGCAGCTTTGGGGGCGGGGGATTCGGGGAGCTGTTTTTT

V gene: TRBV7-2
D gene: TRBD1
J gene: TRBJ1-2
CDR3 length: 14
clone size: NA
CDR3 protein: CASSPQGGNYGYTF
CDR3 DNA: TGTGCCAGCAGCCCACAGGGGGGGAACTATGGCTACACCTTC

V gene: TRBV5-1
D gene: TRBD1
J gene: TRBJ1-1
CDR3 length: 15
clone size: NA
CDR3 protein: CASSPSWTGVTEAFF
CDR3 DNA: TGCGCCAGCAGCCCATCTTGGACAGGTGTCACTGAAGCTTTCTTT

V gene: TRBV19
D gene: NA
J gene: TRBJ2-7
CDR3 length: 14
clone size: NA
CDR3 protein: CASSMEGPTYEQYF
CDR3 DNA: TGTGCCAGTAGTATGGAGGGGCCCACCTACGAGCAGTACTTC

V gene: TRBV9
D gene: NA
J gene: TRBJ1-6
CDR3 length: 17
clone size: NA
CDR3 protein: CASSVDPVSSYNSPLHF
CDR3 DNA: TGTGCCAGCAGCGTAGACCCGGTGAGCTCCTATAATTCACCCCTCCACTTT

V gene: TRBV7-9
D gene: NA
J gene: TRBJ2-7
CDR3 length: 17
clone size: NA
CDR3 protein: CASSLGGTGWGIYEQYF
CDR3 DNA: TGTGCCAGCAGCTTAGGGGGTACGGGATGGGGAATCTACGAGCAGTACTTC

V gene: TRBV2
D gene: NA
J gene: TRBJ2-2
CDR3 length: 14
clone size: NA
CDR3 protein: CASRGNTGTGELFF
CDR3 DNA: TGTGCCAGCAGGGGTAACACAGGTACCGGGGAGCTGTTTTTT

V gene: TRBV6-5
D gene: NA
J gene: TRBJ1-2
CDR3 length: 14
clone size: NA
CDR3 protein: CASSSIRGIRGYTF
CDR3 DNA: TGTGCCAGCAGTTCCATCAGGGGAATTCGTGGCTACACCTTC

V gene: TRBV21-1
D gene: NA
J gene: TRBJ2-7
CDR3 length: 16
clone size: once
CDR3 protein: CASSKRIAGSSYEQYF
CDR3 DNA: TGTGCCAGCAGCAAACGTATAGCGGGGTCGAGCTACGAGCAGTACTTC

V gene: TRBV28
D gene: TRBD1
J gene: TRBJ1-1
CDR3 length: 15
clone size: NA
CDR3 protein: CASSSRRQGIPEAFF
CDR3 DNA: TGTGCCAGCTCGTCCCGGCGACAGGGGATCCCTGAAGCTTTCTTT

V gene: TRBV19
D gene: TRBD1
J gene: TRBJ1-2
CDR3 length: 15
clone size: NA
CDR3 protein: CASSSGQGAYYGYTF
CDR3 DNA: TGTGCCAGTAGTTCCGGACAGGGGGCTTACTATGGCTACACCTTC

V gene: TRBV7-2
D gene: TRBD1
J gene: TRBJ1-1
CDR3 length: 13
clone size: NA
CDR3 protein: CASKDRGNTEAFF
CDR3 DNA: TGTGCCAGCAAGGACAGGGGGAACACTGAAGCTTTCTTT

V gene: TRBV19
D gene: NA
J gene: TRBJ2-7
CDR3 length: 14
clone size: NA
CDR3 protein: CASSTQGKGYEQYF
CDR3 DNA: TGTGCCAGTAGTACGCAGGGGAAAGGATACGAGCAGTACTTC

V gene: TRBV5-1
D gene: TRBD1
J gene: TRBJ2-1
CDR3 length: 16
clone size: NA
CDR3 protein: CASSLAVDRVRNEQFF
CDR3 DNA: TGCGCCAGCAGCTTGGCCGTGGACAGGGTGCGGAATGAGCAGTTCTTC

V gene: TRBV30
D gene: TRBD2
J gene: TRBJ2-7
CDR3 length: 15
clone size: NA
CDR3 protein: CAWSVLTSGGNEQYF
CDR3 DNA: TGTGCCTGGAGTGTACTTACTAGCGGGGGCAACGAGCAGTACTTC

V gene: TRBV19
D gene: TRBD1
J gene: TRBJ1-1
CDR3 length: 14
clone size: few
CDR3 protein: CESRQGRGNTEAFF
CDR3 DNA: TGTGAATCACGACAGGGGCGGGGGAACACTGAAGCTTTCTTT

V gene: TRBV9
D gene: NA
J gene: TRBJ1-1
CDR3 length: 15
clone size: NA
CDR3 protein: CASSVVGESGTEAFF
CDR3 DNA: TGTGCCAGCAGCGTAGTTGGGGAGTCGGGCACTGAAGCTTTCTTT

V gene: TRBV30
D gene: NA
J gene: TRBJ1-2
CDR3 length: 13
clone size: NA
CDR3 protein: CAHRGPANYGYTF
CDR3 DNA: TGTGCCCATCGAGGGCCAGCTAACTATGGCTACACCTTC

V gene: TRBV10-3
D gene: NA
J gene: TRBJ2-7
CDR3 length: 13
clone size: few
CDR3 protein: CATHRGGYYEQYF
CDR3 DNA: TGTGCCACGCACAGGGGGGGGTACTACGAGCAGTACTTC

V gene: TRBV29-1
D gene: NA
J gene: TRBJ1-1
CDR3 length: 13
clone size: NA
CDR3 protein: CSVGGPRNTEAFF
CDR3 DNA: TGCAGCGTTGGGGGGCCGCGGAACACTGAAGCTTTCTTT

V gene: TRBV3-1/TRBV3-2
D gene: TRBD1
J gene: TRBJ1-2
CDR3 length: 15
clone size: NA
CDR3 protein: CASSQIQGDGDGYTF
CDR3 DNA: TGTGCCAGCAGCCAAATACAGGGGGATGGCGATGGCTACACCTTC

V gene: TRBV5-1
D gene: TRBD1
J gene: TRBJ1-1
CDR3 length: 17
clone size: few
CDR3 protein: CASSWVAGQGVDTEAFF
CDR3 DNA: TGCGCCAGCAGCTGGGTCGCAGGACAGGGGGTAGACACTGAAGCTTTCTTT

V gene: TRBV7-7
D gene: NA
J gene: TRBJ2-5
CDR3 length: 14
clone size: NA
CDR3 protein: CASSLAGSGETQYF
CDR3 DNA: TGTGCTAGCAGCTTAGCTGGGAGCGGGGAGACCCAGTACTTC